Shown below are 17 T cell receptor beta chains from a single sample sequenced in a study of early T cells in non-severe SARS-CoV-2 infection. TCRdb re-called the 5' RACE reads through MiXCR, storing one row per CDR3 protein. In the table there are approximately 42,000 distinct CDR3 sequences, around 7% of which are singletons. Sequenced: whole blood. Receptors originate from an adult who was a healthcare worker with PCR-confirmed SARS-CoV-2 infection or an uninfected control (not recorded which).

This clonotype was counted between two and nine times. This chain uses TRBV6-5 with TRBJ1-2; D might be TRBD1 (6 bases). The V end was cut by 2 bases, the J end by 0 bases, with 16 bases between. Germline V gene data show CDR1 as MNHEY and CDR2 as SVGAGI. The CDR3 is made up of 17 amino acids. The CDR3 spells CASSYTEQGLSNYGYTF. DNA for the CDR3: TGTGCCAGCAGTTACACCGAACAGGGTTTGTCTAACTATGGCTACACCTTC.

The table lists this clonotype with a few counts. The chain has TRBV7-9 and TRBJ1-1, with a possible D match to TRBD1 (6 bases). This CDR3 contains 13 residues. Germline V gene data show CDR1 as SEHNR and CDR2 as FQNEAQ (reference sequence). V was clipped by 5 bases and J by 6 bases, with 13 bases between them. CDR3 loop: CASSPTGSPEAFF. The CDR3 DNA reads TGTGCCAGCAGCCCTACAGGGAGCCCTGAAGCTTTCTTT.

This clonotype has at least ten counts. This chain joins TRBV7-2 and TRBJ2-5; 14 nucleotides line up with TRBD2. The CDR3 length is 16 residues. Germline V lookup: CDR1 SGHTA, CDR2 FQGNSA. Germline trimming cut 4 bases from V and 6 bases from J; bases unmatched to any gene: 7. CDR3 bases: TGTGCCAGCAGCTCTATGACTAGCGGGGGGGCTCAGACCCAGTACTTC. Encoded protein: CASSSMTSGGAQTQYF. Full variable domain (outside the CDR3, taken from reference TRBV7-2 and TRBJ2-5): GAGVSQSPSNKVTEKGKDVELRCDPISGHTALYWYRQSLGQGLEFLIYFQGNSAPDKSGLPSDRFSAERTGGSVSTLTIQRTQQEDSAVYLCASSSMTSGGAQTQYFGPGTRLLVL.

This clonotype was seen only a few times. At one end the junction does not follow the germline gene, possibly because of a read error. V usage is TRBV5-6 and J usage is TRBJ1-1; D gene unclear. The CDR3 runs to 13 residues. Germline values: CDR1 SGHDT, CDR2 YYEEEE. The CDR3, as DNA: TGTGCCAGCAGCTCGACGGACCGAACTGAGGCTTTCTTT. Its protein product is CASSSTDRTEAFF.

This clonotype was counted ten times or more. This sequence joins TRBV11-2 and TRBJ1-2, with a tentative D call TRBD1 (5 bases). Germline CDR1 SGHAT, CDR2 FQNNGV. This CDR3 has 13 residues. The ends were cut back, 5 bases at V and 4 bases at J, with 11 bases in the middle. Here the CDR3 reads CASSPSGPYGYTF. The CDR3 DNA follows: TGTGCCAGCAGCCCGTCGGGACCCTATGGCTACACCTTC. The full variable domain, rest sourced from reference TRBV11-2 and TRBJ1-2, is EAGVAQSPRYKIIEKRQSVAFWCNPISGHATLYWYQQILGQGPKLLIQFQNNGVVDDSQLPKDRFSAERLKGVDSTLKIQPAKLEDSAVYLCASSPSGPYGYTFGSGTRLTVV.

There are a few counts of this clonotype. CDR3 sequence (DNA): TGTGCCAGCAGTCGACCGGAAGACAGCCCCTCTGGGGCCAACGTCCTGACTTTC. Amino acid sequence: CASSRPEDSPSGANVLTF. V and J are TRBV6-6 and TRBJ2-6; a weak D match, TRBD1 (5 bases). The CDR3 spans 18 residues. CDR1 and CDR2 (germline): MNHNY, SVGAGI (reference sequence). Trimming pared 5 bases from V and 0 bases from J, leaving 17 bases between.

The chain has TRBV11-2 and TRBJ1-1; D is uncertain. CDR3 length: 13 residues. Trimming took off 6 bases at V and 6 bases at J, with 14 bases between the two ends. In germline, CDR1 is SGHAT, CDR2 FQNNGV. For the CDR3, the DNA is TGTGCCAGCAGGACGGCTTATGACGCTGAAGCTTTCTTT. It is translated as CASRTAYDAEAFF.

This clonotype has ten or more counts. The J gene is TRBJ2-5, the V gene TRBV20-1; 9 bases are a match to TRBD2. The V segment lost 1 base and the J segment 2 bases; nucleotides outside the gene matches: 11. Germline CDR1 DFQATT, CDR2 SNEGSKA (reference sequence). The CDR3 totals 17 residues. In DNA, the CDR3 is TGCAGTGCTAGAGGGAGGAGGGTAGCGGGAGTACAAGAGACCCAGTACTTC. Translation gives CSARGRRVAGVQETQYF.

This clonotype has just a few counts. The rearrangement uses TRBV20-1 and TRBJ1-1; TRBD1 might be the D (5 bases). CDR3 size: 14 residues. Germline V gene sequence: CDR1 DFQATT, CDR2 SNEGSKA (reference sequence). V was shortened by 0 bases and J by 1 base, with 9 bases between the two germline ends. The CDR3 region has the DNA TGCAGTGCTAGAGATTTTCAGGGGAACACTGAAGCTTTCTTT. This sequence encodes CSARDFQGNTEAFF.

This clonotype was counted a few times. The chain combines TRBV6-2 or TRBV6-3 with TRBJ2-7; TRBD1 or TRBD2 may be the D gene (5 bases each). Germline CDR1 reads MNHEY; CDR2 reads SVGEGT. The CDR3 totals 16 residues. V was pared by 5 bases and J by 5 bases, with 22 bases between. The CDR3 DNA reads as TGTGCCAGCAGTCATATTCCGGGGCCATCCGCCCACGAGCAGTACTTC. Translation gives CASSHIPGPSAHEQYF.

This clonotype showed up many times. This sequence joins TRBV6-2 or TRBV6-3 and TRBJ1-2, with no clear D. Deletions cut 5 bases from V and 4 bases from J, with 14 bases between. The germline CDR1 and CDR2 sequences are MNHEY and SVGEGT. The CDR3 covers 14 residues. The CDR3 DNA sequence: TGTGCCAGCAGTGGGAGTCGCGAATTCTATGGCTACACCTTC. Translated, it gives CASSGSREFYGYTF.

There are many counts of this clonotype. V usage is TRBV12-3 or TRBV12-4 and J usage is TRBJ1-2, with 7 bases fitting TRBD1. V lost 2 bases, J lost 3 bases, and 3 bases stayed unmatched. The CDR3 runs 14 residues. DNA for the CDR3: TGTGCCAGCAGTTTATCTGACAGGGACTATGGCTACACCTTC. Translating gives CASSLSDRDYGYTF.

The CDR3 sequence is CAIGQGSGELFF. The CDR3 coding sequence is TGTGCCATCGGCCAGGGGTCCGGGGAGCTGTTTTTT. The chain uses TRBV10-3 and TRBJ2-2; D is possibly TRBD1 (6 bases). CDR1 ENHRY and CDR2 SYGVKD come from the germline V gene. CDR3 size: 12 residues. V lost 8 bases and J 6 bases, leaving 10 bases between the germline ends.

This clonotype was detected ten times or more. The chain has TRBV2 and TRBJ2-7; the match to TRBD1 covers 7 bases. Looked up from germline, CDR1 is SNHLY and CDR2 is FYNNEI. The CDR3 runs 16 residues. Unmatched junction bases numbered 12, after V lost 6 bases and J lost 1 base. Written as DNA, the CDR3 is TGTGCCAGCAGGGATCTCACCGGGACAGATTCCTACGAGCAGTACTTC. Encoded protein: CASRDLTGTDSYEQYF.

This clonotype has at least ten counts. The CDR3 sequence is CASSLEEDYEQYF. The CDR3 bases are TGTGCCAGCAGCTTAGAGGAGGACTACGAGCAGTACTTC. V gene TRBV11-2 combines with J gene TRBJ2-7, with D maybe TRBD2 (5 bases). V gave up 0 bases and J gave up 3 bases, with 6 bases separating them. This CDR3 is 13 amino acids long. From germline, CDR1 is SGHAT and CDR2 FQNNGV.

This clonotype showed up just a few times. V and J are TRBV6-5 and TRBJ2-7, with TRBD1 matching 7 bases. CDR1 and CDR2 (germline): MNHEY, SVGAGI. The CDR3 loop spans 13 amino acids. Unmatched junction bases numbered 6, after V lost 7 bases and J lost 3 bases. The CDR3 region has the DNA TGTGCCAGCAATTTGGACAGGCGCTACGAGCAGTACTTC. It codes for CASNLDRRYEQYF.

The chain links TRBV24-1 to TRBJ2-3; TRBD1 aligns across 9 bases. CDR3 length: 15 amino acids. The V and J ends lost 4 bases and 3 bases, in that order; junction bases with no gene match: 4. Germline V gives CDR1 KGHDR, CDR2 SFDVKD. The chain's CDR3 is CATSDDRGGTDTQYF. DNA of the CDR3: TGTGCCACCAGTGACGACAGGGGGGGAACAGATACGCAGTATTTT.